A single sample gave rise to the 8 T cell receptor beta chains below, sequenced in a study of T cells after yellow fever vaccination. TCRdb redid the calling of the 5' RACE reads with MiXCR, one entry per CDR3 protein. The table has some 400,000 distinct CDR3 sequences, about 6% seen once; the top ten hold about 15%. The sample was PBMCs, taken 5 days after the yellow fever booster vaccination. The origin of the receptors is a man aged 30 to 39 who received the YFV17D yellow fever vaccine.

This clonotype was counted at least ten times. CDR3 nucleotide sequence: TGTGCCAGCAAGCGCGGGACTAGCGGGAGCCCCAGCACAGATACGCAGTATTTT. It translates to CASKRGTSGSPSTDTQYF. The gene calls are TRBV6-5 and TRBJ2-3; 14 bases match TRBD2. The J segment lost 0 bases and the V segment lost 7 bases, leaving 9 bases of the junction unmatched. CDR1 is MNHEY, CDR2 SVGAGI, per germline. The CDR3 loop spans 18 amino acids.

This clonotype was detected ten times or more. The rearrangement links TRBV27 to TRBJ1-6, with unresolved D. V was cut by 6 bases and J by 10 bases, with 13 bases left in between. This CDR3 has 13 amino acids. The germline V gene has CDR1 MNHEY and CDR2 SMNVEV (reference sequence). The CDR3 nucleotides are TGTGCCAGCAGCCGCGCACCGTCCTCACCCCTCCACTTT. It is translated as CASSRAPSSPLHF.

This clonotype appeared many times. This chain connects TRBV20-1 to TRBJ1-2; no definite D call. Trimming removed 0 bases at V and 5 bases at J, with 13 bases between. CDR3 length equals 14 residues. Germline V lookup: CDR1 DFQATT, CDR2 SNEGSKA (reference sequence). The chain's CDR3 is CSARDRTHFYGYTF. CDR3 DNA sequence: TGCAGTGCTAGAGACCGAACCCACTTTTATGGCTACACCTTC.

The J gene is TRBJ2-7, the V gene TRBV20-1; no clear D gene. Looked up from germline, CDR1 is DFQATT and CDR2 is SNEGSKA (reference sequence). Trimming removed 3 bases from V and 2 bases from J, with 8 bases in between. The CDR3 contains 12 residues. The CDR3 protein is CSASPQTYEQYF. Here the CDR3 DNA reads TGCAGTGCTAGTCCCCAAACCTACGAGCAGTACTTC.

The rearrangement links TRBV5-1 to TRBJ2-7, with 13 bases fitting TRBD2. The CDR3 loop spans 15 amino acids. The V segment lost 4 bases and the J segment 9 bases; nucleotides outside the gene matches: 10. CDR1 and CDR2 (germline): SGHRS, YFSETQ. The CDR3 spells CASSHGTSGTLGQYF. As DNA, the CDR3 is TGCGCCAGCAGCCACGGGACTAGCGGGACCCTCGGGCAGTACTTC.

A few counts support this clonotype. The chain employs TRBV12-3 or TRBV12-4 and TRBJ2-3, with D possibly being TRBD2 (6 bases). The CDR3 covers 15 residues. Between the trimmed V and J ends, which lost 5 bases and 8 bases, there was a span of 20 bases. The CDR3 spells CASSPLAAPKLTQYF. CDR3 coding DNA: TGTGCCAGCAGTCCCTTAGCGGCCCCGAAACTTACGCAGTATTTT.

In its sample, this clonotype was seen many times. This chain joins TRBV28 and TRBJ2-7; D assignment may be TRBD1 or TRBD2 (5 bases each). This CDR3 comprises 13 residues. CDR1 MDHEN and CDR2 SYDVKM come from the germline V gene. The germline V and J ends were trimmed by 11 bases and 2 bases, with 16 bases remaining between them. In DNA form, the CDR3 reads TGTGCCTCCCTTGGGGGTCCAACCTACGAGCAGTACTTC. Translating gives CASLGGPTYEQYF.

The genes are TRBV11-2 and TRBJ2-7; D may be TRBD1 (6 bases). The germline V gene has CDR1 SGHAT and CDR2 FQNNGV. The CDR3 spans 13 residues. V lost 7 bases, J lost 5 bases, and 15 bases lay in between. DNA of the CDR3: TGTGCCAGCAACCAGGGGATCCTAGACGAGCAGTACTTC. Translation gives CASNQGILDEQYF.